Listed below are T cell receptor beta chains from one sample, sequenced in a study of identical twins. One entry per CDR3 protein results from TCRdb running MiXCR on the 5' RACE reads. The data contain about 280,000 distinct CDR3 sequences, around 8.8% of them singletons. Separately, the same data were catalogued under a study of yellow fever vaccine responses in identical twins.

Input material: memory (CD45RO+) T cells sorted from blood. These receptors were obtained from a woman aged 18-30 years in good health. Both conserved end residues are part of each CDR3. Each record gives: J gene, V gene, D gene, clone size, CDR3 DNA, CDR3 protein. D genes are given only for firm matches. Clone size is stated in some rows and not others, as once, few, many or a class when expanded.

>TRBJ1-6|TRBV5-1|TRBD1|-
TGCGCCAGCAGCCCGTGGACAGGGGGTTCACCCCTCCACTTT
CASSPWTGGSPLHF
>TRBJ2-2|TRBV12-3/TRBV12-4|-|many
TGTGCCAGCAGTTTAGTGCGGGGAACAGGCGGTTCGGAGAAAACCGGGGAGCTGTTTTTT
CASSLVRGTGGSEKTGELFF
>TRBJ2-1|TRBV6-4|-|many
TGTGCCAGCAGTGACTCGAGTCCGGCTACCTACAATGAGCAGTTCTTC
CASSDSSPATYNEQFF
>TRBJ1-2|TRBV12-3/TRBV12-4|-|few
TGTGCCAGCAGTTTGCGCCCCGAAATCTATGGCTACACCTTC
CASSLRPEIYGYTF
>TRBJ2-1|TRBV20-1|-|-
TGCAGTGCTGCCCGACTAGGAACCTACAATGAGCAGTTCTTC
CSAARLGTYNEQFF
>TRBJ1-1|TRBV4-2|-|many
TGTGCCAGCAGCCCAGCGACGTTTGTTTCGACTGAAGCTTTCTTT
CASSPATFVSTEAFF
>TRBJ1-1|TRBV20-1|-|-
TGCAGTGGAACACAGGCGGGTGAAGCTTTCTTT
CSGTQAGEAFF
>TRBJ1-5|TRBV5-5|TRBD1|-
TGTGCCAGCAGCTTGGTAGGGGGCGAGCAGCCCCAGCATTTT
CASSLVGGEQPQHF
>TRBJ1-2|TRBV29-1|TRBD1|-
TGCAGCGTTGATGACAGGGGAAACTATGGCTACACCTTC
CSVDDRGNYGYTF
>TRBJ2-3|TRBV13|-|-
TGTGCCAGCAGCGGAAGATCGGGGATCCAATCCACAGATACGCAGTATTTT
CASSGRSGIQSTDTQYF
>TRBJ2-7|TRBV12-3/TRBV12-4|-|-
TGTGCCAGCAGGCTAGACGTCCCGGGAGTACGGGAGCAGTACTTC
CASRLDVPGVREQYF
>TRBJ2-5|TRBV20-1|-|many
TGCAGTGCTAATTCCCCGGACCCACCATCCGGGGAGACCCAGTACTTC
CSANSPDPPSGETQYF
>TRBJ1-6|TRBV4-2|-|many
TGTGCCAGCAGCCAAGCGCTAGGACCCCTCCACTTT
CASSQALGPLHF
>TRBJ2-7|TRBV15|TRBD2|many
TGTGCCACCAGCAGAGACTACACTAGCGGGAGTCAACCCTACGAGCAGTACTTC
CATSRDYTSGSQPYEQYF
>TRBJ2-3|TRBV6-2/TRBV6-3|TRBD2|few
TGTGCCAGCAGCCGCTGGGGACTAGCGGGAGGCACAGATACGCAGTATTTT
CASSRWGLAGGTDTQYF
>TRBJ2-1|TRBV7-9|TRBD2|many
TGTGCCAGCAGCACTACTAGCGGGAGGTACAATGAGCAGTTCTTC
CASSTTSGRYNEQFF
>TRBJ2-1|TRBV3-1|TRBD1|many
TGTGCCAGCAGCCATACAACAGGGGGAGATGAGCAGTTCTTC
CASSHTTGGDEQFF
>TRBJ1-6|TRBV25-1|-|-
TGTGCCAGCAGTGGTATCTCAGGGACGGGGAATTCACCCCTCCACTTT
CASSGISGTGNSPLHF
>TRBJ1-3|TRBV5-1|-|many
TGCGCCAGCAGCGCGTTAACCGGGGCCTCTGGAAACACCATATATTTT
CASSALTGASGNTIYF
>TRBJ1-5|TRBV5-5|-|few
TGTGCCAGCAGCTTGGTGGGAGGGGCTAATCAGCCCCAGCATTTT
CASSLVGGANQPQHF
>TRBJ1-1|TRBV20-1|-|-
TGCAGTGCTAGGACGCAGGGAATTCGGACTGAAGCTTTCTTT
CSARTQGIRTEAFF
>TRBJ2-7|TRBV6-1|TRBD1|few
TGTGCCAGCAGACCCGGGACAGGGGTAGGCGAGCAGTACTTC
CASRPGTGVGEQYF
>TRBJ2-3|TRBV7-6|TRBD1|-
TGTGCCAGCAGCTTATGGACAGGGTTAGATACGCAGTATTTT
CASSLWTGLDTQYF
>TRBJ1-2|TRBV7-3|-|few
TGTGCCAGCAGCAAGGACAACTATGGCTACACCTTC
CASSKDNYGYTF
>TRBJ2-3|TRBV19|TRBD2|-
TGTGCCAGTAGTTCGAGGACTAGCGGGGGGTCCACAGATACGCAGTATTTT
CASSSRTSGGSTDTQYF
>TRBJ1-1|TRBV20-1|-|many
TGCAGTGCTAGAGATCCCAACACTGAAGCTTTCTTT
CSARDPNTEAFF
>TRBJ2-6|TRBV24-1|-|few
TGTGCCACCAGTGATCCTAACCGTGCAGGGGCAGGGGCCAACGTCCTGACTTTC
CATSDPNRAGAGANVLTF
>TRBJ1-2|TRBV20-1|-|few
TGCAGTGCCCTCCCTCTGGCCCTGGGTAACTATGGCTACACCTTC
CSALPLALGNYGYTF